This TCR beta chain was recovered during a study of blood T cell repertoires in COVID-19. About the study: The United States, Italy and Spain supplied acute and convalescent COVID-19 samples. The cDNA or gDNA used as material had been derived from T cells, B-cell-depleted T cells, or PBMCs.

This clone showed up many times. Original handling: Using reference gene primer amplification, nucleated cell counts were estimated. Measured with immunoSEQ multiplex PCR; TCRdb has only the in-frame clones, and not every one. The DNA was the basis for D and trimming; V, J and clone size are from that table. Among tens of thousands of clones listed, more than 70% were seen once. CDR3 length equals 14 residues. Trimming took 5 bases from V and 0 from J, leaving 11 bases between them. From germline, CDR1 is SGHVS and CDR2 FQNEAQ. This chain connects TRBV7-8 to TRBJ2-7; weak D call: TRBD1 (6 bases). Sequencing input: peripheral blood. The clonotype comes from an elderly woman with active COVID-19. CDR3 sequence reads: CASSPVTGSYEQYF. In nucleotides, the CDR3 is TGTGCCAGCAGCCCAGTGACAGGCTCCTACGAGCAGTACTTC.